This section outlines one T cell receptor beta chain sequence together with its context. Its antigen is still unknown. This record belongs to a study of T cell responses to AZD1222 COVID-19 vaccine. Whole-study findings and limits: Vaccine-related CD4 TCRs covered spike, predominating at 160-218 and 743-854. Recipients of two AZD1222 doses showed rising Spike-specific TCR breadth and depth. Most donors were white British and more were female, and clonal diversity was possibly underestimated.

Assay used: immunoSEQ multiplex PCR; TCRdb lists only in-frame clones, some missing. This sample yields some 150,000 clones, of which about 87% are seen a single time; roughly 2% belongs to the top ten. After removal of 3 bases from V and 4 bases from J, the junction contained 10 bases not matched to a gene. Germline V lookup: CDR1 MGHDK, CDR2 SYGVNS. This CDR3 contains 18 residues. J is TRBJ2-1 and V is TRBV25-1, with 12 positions matching TRBD2. This clonotype originated in an adult in good health. The sequencing used peripheral blood, collected on day 0 of AZD1222 vaccination. CDR3 nucleotide sequence: TGTGCCAGCAGTGATTCGGGACTAGCGGGCCCCATTTACAATGAGCAGTTCTTC. Its translation is CASSDSGLAGPIYNEQFF.